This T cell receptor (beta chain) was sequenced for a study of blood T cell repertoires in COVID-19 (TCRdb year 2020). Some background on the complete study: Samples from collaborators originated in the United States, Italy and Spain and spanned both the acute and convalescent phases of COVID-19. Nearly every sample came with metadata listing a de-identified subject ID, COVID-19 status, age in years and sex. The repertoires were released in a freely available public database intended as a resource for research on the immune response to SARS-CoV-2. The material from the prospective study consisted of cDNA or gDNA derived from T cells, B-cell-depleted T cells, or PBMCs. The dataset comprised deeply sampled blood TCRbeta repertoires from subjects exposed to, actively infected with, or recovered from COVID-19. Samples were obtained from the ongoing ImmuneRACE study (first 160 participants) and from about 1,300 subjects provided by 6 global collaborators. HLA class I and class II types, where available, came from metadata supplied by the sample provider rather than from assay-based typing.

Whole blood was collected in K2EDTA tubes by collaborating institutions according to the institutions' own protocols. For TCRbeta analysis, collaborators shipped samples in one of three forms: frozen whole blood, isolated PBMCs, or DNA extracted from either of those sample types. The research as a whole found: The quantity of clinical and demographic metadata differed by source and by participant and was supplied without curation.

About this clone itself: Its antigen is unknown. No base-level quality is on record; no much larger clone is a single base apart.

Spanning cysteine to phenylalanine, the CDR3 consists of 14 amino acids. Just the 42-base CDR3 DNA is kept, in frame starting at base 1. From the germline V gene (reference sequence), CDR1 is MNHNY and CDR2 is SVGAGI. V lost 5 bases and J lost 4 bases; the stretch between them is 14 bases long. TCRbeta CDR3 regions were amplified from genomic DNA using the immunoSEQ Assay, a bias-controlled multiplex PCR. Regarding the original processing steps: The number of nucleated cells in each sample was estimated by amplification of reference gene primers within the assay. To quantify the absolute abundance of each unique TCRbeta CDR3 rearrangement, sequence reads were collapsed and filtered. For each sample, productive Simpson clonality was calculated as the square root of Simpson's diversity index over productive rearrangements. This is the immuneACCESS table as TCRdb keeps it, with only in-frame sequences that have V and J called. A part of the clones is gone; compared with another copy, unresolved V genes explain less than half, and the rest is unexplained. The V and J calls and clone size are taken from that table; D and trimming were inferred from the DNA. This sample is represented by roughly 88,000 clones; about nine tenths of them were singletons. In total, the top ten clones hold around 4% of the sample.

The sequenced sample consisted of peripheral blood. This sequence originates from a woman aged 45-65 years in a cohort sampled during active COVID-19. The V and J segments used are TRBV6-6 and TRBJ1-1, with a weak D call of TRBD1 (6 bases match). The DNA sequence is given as TGTGCCAGCAGTCAAAGGGGGGAGGGCACTGAAGCTTTCTTT. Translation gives CASSQRGEGTEAFF.